The 31 T cell receptor beta chains reported below all come from one sample, sequenced in a study of cytomegalovirus exposure and HLA in healthy donors. The PCR ran on 60 Vbeta and 13 Jbeta primers. Repertoires were generated with immunoSEQ multiplex PCR, while TCRdb's copy carries only in-frame clones and drops some. The sample lists around 140,000 clones; 70% to 80% were seen once. The specimen sequenced was PBMCs. These receptors all stem from a woman in her late teens or twenties in good health and CMV-seropositive.

The genes are TRBV6-1 and TRBJ2-3; 8 bases map to TRBD2. Unmatched junction bases numbered 10, after V lost 8 bases and J lost 3 bases. Germline CDR1 and CDR2: MNHNS and SASEGT. This CDR3 has 15 amino acids. This CDR3 is CASVPNPGGTDTQYF. DNA of the CDR3: TGTGCCAGCGTGCCGAATCCGGGGGGGACAGATACGCAGTATTTT.

The genes are TRBV5-4 and TRBJ1-2; weak D call: TRBD1 (5 bases). This CDR3 spans 15 amino acids. V was cut by 4 bases and J by 0 bases, with 13 bases left in between. Germline-derived CDR1 and CDR2 are SGHNT and YYREEE (reference sequence). In DNA, the CDR3 is TGTGCCAGCAGCCTCCAGGGAGGATCTAACTATGGCTACACCTTC. It codes for CASSLQGGSNYGYTF.

The J gene is TRBJ1-1, the V gene TRBV11-2; TRBD1 matches at 9 bases. Germline loops: CDR1 SGHAT, CDR2 FQNNGV. After removal of 1 base from V and 5 bases from J, the junction contained 5 bases not matched to a gene. There are 15 residues in the CDR3. The CDR3: CASSLGAQGATEAFF. In DNA form, the CDR3 reads TGTGCCAGCAGCTTAGGAGCACAGGGGGCAACTGAAGCTTTCTTT.

The chain has TRBV7-6 and TRBJ1-1, with D possibly matching TRBD1 (5 bases). CDR3 length equals 14 residues. Trimming cost V 1 base and J 0 bases, with 6 bases left between them. From germline, CDR1 is SGHVS and CDR2 FNYEAQ. CDR3 DNA sequence: TGTGCCAGCAGCTTAGGACAGTTGAACACTGAAGCTTTCTTT. Its translation: CASSLGQLNTEAFF.

V is TRBV19 and J is TRBJ2-5; no firm D call. Germline assignment: CDR1 LNHDA and CDR2 SQIVND (reference sequence). Trimming stripped 6 bases from V and 4 bases from J, with 6 bases between. The CDR3 extends over 11 amino acids. CDR3 nucleotide sequence: TGTGCCAGTAGCCATTTAGAGACCCAGTACTTC. As protein: CASSHLETQYF. The variable domain in full, with the rest retrieved from reference TRBV19 and TRBJ2-5, is DGGITQSPKYLFRKEGQNVTLSCEQNLNHDAMYWYRQDPGQGLRLIYYSQIVNDFQKGDIAEGYSVSREKKESFPLTVTSAQKNPTAFYLCASSHLETQYFGPGTRLLVL.

V and J are TRBV6-1 and TRBJ1-1, with D possibly matching TRBD1 (6 bases). The CDR3 runs 15 residues. Germline values: CDR1 MNHNS, CDR2 SASEGT. The V end was cut by 6 bases, the J end by 1 base, with 15 bases between. The CDR3 nucleotides are TGTGCCAGCAGCTACGACCCGACAGGGAACACTGAAGCTTTCTTT. The encoded protein is CASSYDPTGNTEAFF.

The chain is built from TRBV5-1 and TRBJ1-1; TRBD1 aligns across 12 bases. Germline V gives CDR1 SGHRS, CDR2 YFSETQ. V shed 3 bases, J shed 5 bases, and the junction held 11 bases outside the gene matches. The CDR3 is made up of 17 amino acids. This chain's CDR3 is CASSSGYGTGGETEAFF. CDR3 sequence (DNA): TGCGCCAGCAGCTCCGGCTACGGGACAGGGGGCGAAACTGAAGCTTTCTTT.

The chain uses TRBV5-1 and TRBJ1-1; TRBD1 agrees at 8 bases. CDR3 size: 16 residues. The germline CDR1 and CDR2 sequences are SGHRS and YFSETQ. Unmatched junction bases numbered 8, after V lost 3 bases and J lost 1 base. The CDR3 reads CASSSTTGTGNTEAFF. The CDR3 nucleotides read TGCGCCAGCAGCTCAACAACCGGGACAGGGAACACTGAAGCTTTCTTT.

The chain uses TRBV5-5 and TRBJ1-2; TRBD1 agrees at 8 bases. Germline-derived CDR1 and CDR2 are SGHKS and YYEKEE (reference sequence). This CDR3 has 14 amino acids. The junction had 6 bases not matched to a gene; V was cut back by 4 bases and J by 4 bases. CDR3 DNA: TGTGCCAGCAGCGTGGACAGGGCGAGCTATGGCTACACCTTC. Protein: CASSVDRASYGYTF.

The chain couples TRBV6-1 to TRBJ2-7, with a possible D match to TRBD1 (6 bases). Germline V gene lookup returns CDR1 MNHNS and CDR2 SASEGT. This CDR3 is 15 amino acids long. The V gene lost 3 bases and the J gene lost 6 bases, with 18 bases spanning the gap. The CDR3 DNA reads TGTGCCAGCAGTGAGGGTTGGGACCAGGGGAGCGAGCAGTACTTC. Translating it yields CASSEGWDQGSEQYF.

This sequence joins TRBV18 and TRBJ1-5; 7 bases map to TRBD1. Germline CDR1 and CDR2: KGHSH and LQKENI. Trimming removed 2 bases from V and 7 bases from J; junction bases left unmatched: 5. The CDR3 covers 14 residues. CDR3 sequence (DNA): TGTGCCAGCTCACCAGGACAGGTCACACAGCCCCAGCATTTT. Protein sequence: CASSPGQVTQPQHF.

The V call is TRBV10-3, the J call TRBJ2-7, with 7 nucleotides matching TRBD1. After removal of 5 bases from V and 2 bases from J, the junction contained 9 bases not matched to a gene. Germline V gives CDR1 ENHRY, CDR2 SYGVKD. There are 15 residues in the CDR3. The CDR3 spells CAISTGDRGAYEQYF. The CDR3 nucleotides are TGTGCCATCAGTACAGGGGACCGGGGTGCCTACGAGCAGTACTTC.

This chain joins TRBV29-1 and TRBJ1-2, with D perhaps TRBD1 (5 bases). CDR1 and CDR2 from the germline V gene are SQVTM and ANQGSEA. Trimming removed 4 bases from V and 8 bases from J, with 11 bases in between. CDR3 length: 11 residues. CDR3 in DNA: TGCAGCGTTGTTCAGCAGGGAGGCTACACCTTC. Its protein is CSVVQQGGYTF.

This clone was seen a single time. As DNA, the CDR3 is TGTGCCAGCAGCGTTTTCGGGGAAGGACGATCGTACGAGCAGTACTTC. Translating it yields CASSVFGEGRSYEQYF. This chain joins TRBV5-6 and TRBJ2-5, with D tentatively TRBD2 (5 bases). The last part of the DNA fits TRBJ2-7 better; the J call may be wrong. CDR3 length equals 16 residues. Germline values: CDR1 SGHDT, CDR2 YYEEEE.

The chain uses TRBV5-1 and TRBJ2-3; D ambiguous. This CDR3 is 16 amino acids long. The germline V gene encodes CDR1 SGHRS and CDR2 YFSETQ. The V end was cut by 4 bases, the J end by 4 bases, with 19 bases between. CDR3 sequence reads: CASSPEQRFLADTQYF. The CDR3 DNA reads TGCGCCAGCAGCCCCGAGCAGAGGTTCTTGGCAGATACGCAGTATTTT.

The rearrangement uses TRBV7-2 and TRBJ2-5, with D possibly being TRBD1 (5 bases). Between the trimmed V and J ends, which lost 1 base and 1 base, there was a span of 13 bases. This CDR3 is 16 amino acids long. CDR1 and CDR2 (germline): SGHTA, FQGNSA. CDR3 coding DNA: TGTGCCAGCAGCTTAGGCAGGGTCCGACCCCAAGAGACCCAGTACTTC. Translated: CASSLGRVRPQETQYF.

Turning to this clone: Other DNA sequences in the sample encode the same CDR3. The V gene is TRBV7-9, the J gene TRBJ2-7; 7 positions agree with TRBD1. The CDR3 totals 13 residues. Germline CDR1 SEHNR, CDR2 FQNEAQ (reference sequence). The V segment lost 5 bases and the J segment 0 bases; nucleotides outside the gene matches: 1. The CDR3 nucleotides read TGTGCCAGCAGCCGGGACAGCTCCTACGAGCAGTACTTC. Protein: CASSRDSSYEQYF. The full variable domain, in which reference TRBV7-9 and TRBJ2-7 provide the parts outside the CDR3, is DTGVSQNPRHKITKRGQNVTFRCDPISEHNRLYWYRQTLGQGPEFLTYFQNEAQLEKSRLLSDRFSAERPKGSFSTLEIQRTEQGDSAMYLCASSRDSSYEQYFGPGTRLTVT.

The rearrangement links TRBV5-5 to TRBJ2-3; 11 bases agree with TRBD2. Per germline, CDR1 SGHKS and CDR2 YYEKEE (reference sequence). The CDR3 length is 19 residues. Germline trimming cut 4 bases from V and 6 bases from J; bases unmatched to any gene: 19. As DNA, the CDR3 is TGTGCCAGCAGCCTTCTAAAGCCCGGTACTAGCGGGGGTGGTGATACGCAGTATTTT. Translation: CASSLLKPGTSGGGDTQYF.

The gene calls are TRBV5-1 and TRBJ1-1; D is possibly TRBD1 (6 bases). Germline V lookup: CDR1 SGHRS, CDR2 YFSETQ. Trimming stripped 4 bases from V and 1 base from J, with 11 bases between. The CDR3 has 14 amino acids. In DNA form, the CDR3 reads TGCGCCAGCAGCGGAACGGGACAGAACACTGAAGCTTTCTTT. Translating gives CASSGTGQNTEAFF.

The rearrangement links TRBV19 to TRBJ2-7; no reliable D call. The germline V gene has CDR1 LNHDA and CDR2 SQIVND (reference sequence). The CDR3 loop spans 11 amino acids. Trimming shortened V by 1 base and J by 7 bases, and 5 bases separated the two germline ends. The CDR3 sequence is CASSIAEEQYF. The CDR3 DNA sequence: TGTGCCAGTAGTATAGCCGAGGAGCAGTACTTC.

This chain connects TRBV7-9 to TRBJ2-1, with TRBD1 matching 7 bases. This CDR3 is 15 amino acids long. Germline assignment: CDR1 SEHNR and CDR2 FQNEAQ (reference sequence). Trimming at V came to 0 bases and at J to 6 bases, leaving 5 bases not matched to a gene. CDR3 protein: CASSLATGTVNEQFF. CDR3 bases: TGTGCCAGCAGCTTAGCGACCGGGACAGTCAATGAGCAGTTCTTC.

This clone was seen only once. The rearrangement uses TRBV5-1 and TRBJ1-1, with 7 bases matching TRBD1. The V and J ends lost 5 bases and 0 bases, in that order; junction bases with no gene match: 4. Germline loops: CDR1 SGHRS, CDR2 YFSETQ. The length of the CDR3 is 14 residues. The CDR3 sequence is CASRTTGLNTEAFF. In DNA form, the CDR3 reads TGCGCCAGCAGAACGACAGGGCTGAACACTGAAGCTTTCTTT. Combining the CDR3 with reference TRBV5-1 and TRBJ1-1 gives the whole variable domain KAGVTQTPRYLIKTRGQQVTLSCSPISGHRSVSWYQQTPGQGLQFLFEYFSETQRNKGNFPGRFSGRQFSNSRSEMNVSTLELGDSALYLCASRTTGLNTEAFFGQGTRLTVV.

This clone was detected only once. In nucleotides, the CDR3 is TGTGCCAGCAGTTACGCTGGGACAGTCTATGGCTACACCTTC. Translation: CASSYAGTVYGYTF. The chain joins TRBV6-5 to TRBJ1-2; 7 bases align to TRBD1. V lost 2 bases, J lost 4 bases, and 4 bases stayed unmatched. This CDR3 has 14 amino acids. Looked up from germline, CDR1 is MNHEY and CDR2 is SVGAGI.

This chain links TRBV9 with TRBJ1-4; TRBD1 might be the D (6 bases). This CDR3 spans 15 amino acids. The V gene's germline CDR1 is SGDLS and CDR2 YYNGEE. Between the trimmed V and J ends, which lost 6 bases and 4 bases, there was a span of 16 bases. In DNA form, the CDR3 reads TGTGCCAGCAAGGTATTGGACAGTTATAATGAAAAACTGTTTTTT. Residues: CASKVLDSYNEKLFF.

This clone has just a few counts. The V gene is TRBV6-1, the J gene TRBJ1-6, with 7 bases that match TRBD1. Germline-derived CDR1 and CDR2 are MNHNS and SASEGT. V lost 6 bases and J lost 9; bases outside the gene matches: 5. The CDR3 runs to 13 residues. CDR3 bases: TGTGCCAGCAGCGAGACAGGGCGTTCACCCCTCCACTTT. This sequence encodes CASSETGRSPLHF.

This clone appeared a few times. The gene calls are TRBV7-9 and TRBJ2-1; 8 nucleotides line up with TRBD2. There are 13 residues in the CDR3. Trimming took 4 bases from V and 9 from J; bases not matched to a gene: 5. Germline V gives CDR1 SEHNR, CDR2 FQNEAQ (reference sequence). CDR3 loop: CASSSGLATEQFF. The CDR3 bases are TGTGCCAGCAGCTCTGGACTAGCTACTGAGCAGTTCTTC. The full variable domain, rest sourced from reference TRBV7-9 and TRBJ2-1, is DTGVSQNPRHKITKRGQNVTFRCDPISEHNRLYWYRQTLGQGPEFLTYFQNEAQLEKSRLLSDRFSAERPKGSFSTLEIQRTEQGDSAMYLCASSSGLATEQFFGPGTRLTVL.

The chain joins TRBV18 to TRBJ1-1; D is possibly TRBD1 (6 bases). The CDR3 is 14 residues long. The V gene's germline CDR1 is KGHSH and CDR2 LQKENI. V was pared by 6 bases and J by 0 bases, with 11 bases between. The CDR3, as DNA: TGTGCCAGCTCGCCCACAGGGATGAACACTGAAGCTTTCTTT. Translation: CASSPTGMNTEAFF.

This chain links TRBV10-2 with TRBJ1-1, with D hard to call. The V gene lost 0 bases and the J gene lost 5 bases, with 7 bases spanning the gap. The CDR3 runs to 13 residues. Germline lookup yields CDR1 WSHSY and CDR2 SAAADI. CDR3 sequence reads: CASSESTGTEAFF. The CDR3 nucleotides are TGCGCCAGCAGTGAGTCGACGGGGACTGAAGCTTTCTTT.

The chain recombines TRBV5-6 with TRBJ2-7, with D possibly matching TRBD1 (5 bases). Germline assignment: CDR1 SGHDT and CDR2 YYEEEE. Trimming left V 2 bases short and J 4 bases short, with 10 bases between. This CDR3 is 13 amino acids long. The CDR3 coding sequence is TGTGCCAGCAGCTTTATAGGGGCTTACGAGCAGTACTTC. Translating gives CASSFIGAYEQYF.

The V call is TRBV25-1, the J call TRBJ2-7; 8 bases are shared with TRBD1. The CDR3 is made up of 17 amino acids. Germline V gene lookup returns CDR1 MGHDK and CDR2 SYGVNS. With V trimmed by 3 bases and J by 2 bases, 12 bases remained unmatched. The CDR3 sequence is CASSEADSDRATYEQYF. The CDR3 nucleotides are TGTGCCAGCAGTGAGGCGGACTCGGACAGGGCGACCTACGAGCAGTACTTC.

V gene TRBV7-2 combines with J gene TRBJ1-6; D remains ambiguous. CDR1 is SGHTA, CDR2 FQGNSA, per germline. The CDR3 totals 16 residues. V lost 3 bases to trimming and J lost 2 bases, with 11 bases between them. The CDR3 DNA reads TGTGCCAGCAGCTTCCCCAGGCAAACCTATAATTCACCCCTCCACTTT. It translates to CASSFPRQTYNSPLHF.